These 12 T cell receptor beta chains were all obtained from the same sample, sequenced in a study of T-cell memory formation after mild COVID-19. In TCRdb, the 5' RACE reads were re-called with MiXCR into one record per CDR3 protein. The table records about 450,000 distinct CDR3 sequences, 20% to 30% of them present only once. Sequenced input: PBMCs or a T cell subset sorted from them (not recorded which). The receptors originated from an adult woman who had mild COVID-19 (a few samples of this study predate the infection). Cell type and time point are not known.

The rearrangement links TRBV20-1 to TRBJ2-5, with D tentatively TRBD1 (6 bases). The V gene's germline CDR1 is DFQATT and CDR2 SNEGSKA (reference sequence). The CDR3 has 12 amino acids. Trimming cost V 6 bases and J 3 bases, with 11 bases left between them. CDR3 protein: CSARGREETQYF. CDR3 sequence (DNA): TGCAGTGCCAGGGGCAGGGAAGAGACCCAGTACTTC.

The rearrangement uses TRBV20-1 and TRBJ2-3; 7 positions match TRBD2. The CDR3 loop spans 14 amino acids. Trimming at V came to 8 bases and at J to 2 bases, leaving 10 bases not matched to a gene. Per germline, CDR1 DFQATT and CDR2 SNEGSKA (reference sequence). This CDR3 reads CSLAEGRLTDTQYF. In DNA, the CDR3 is TGCAGTCTAGCGGAGGGGCGGCTCACAGATACGCAGTATTTT.

This clonotype was detected only a few times. The chain uses TRBV30 and TRBJ2-1; D gene uncertain. This CDR3 contains 11 residues. Germline V CDR1 and CDR2: GTSNPN, SVGIG (reference sequence). V dropped 3 bases and J dropped 6 bases, with 6 bases sitting between them. The CDR3 sequence: CAWRITNEQFF. CDR3 DNA: TGTGCCTGGAGGATAACCAATGAGCAGTTCTTC. The complete variable domain, with remaining parts taken from reference TRBV30 and TRBJ2-1, reads SQTIHQWPATLVQPVGSPLSLECTVEGTSNPNLYWYRQAAGRGLQLLFYSVGIGQISSEVPQNLSASRPQDRQFILSSKKLLLSDSGFYLCAWRITNEQFFGPGTRLTVL.

This clonotype was detected many times. Sequence at one end of the junction differs from germline and may be a read error. The CDR3 loop reads CASSRRQNTEAFF. DNA for the CDR3: TGCGCCAGCAGTCGAAGACAGAACACTGAAGCTTTCTTT. The V call is TRBV14, the J call TRBJ1-1; D ambiguous. In germline, CDR1 is SGHDN, CDR2 FVKESK. The CDR3 runs 13 residues. Full variable domain (missing parts from reference TRBV14 and TRBJ1-1): EAGVTQFPSHSVIEKGQTVTLRCDPISGHDNLYWYRRVMGKEIKFLLHFVKESKQDESGMPNNRFLAERTGGTYSTLKVQPAELEDSGVYFCASSRRQNTEAFFGQGTRLTVV.

Of note for this clonotype: One end of the junction is discordant with germline, which a read error may explain. The V gene is TRBV28, the J gene TRBJ2-7; either TRBD1 or TRBD2 may fit D (6 bases each). Germline-derived CDR1 and CDR2 are MDHEN and SYDVKM. The length of the CDR3 is 12 residues. DNA of the CDR3: TGTGCCACCCGGGGGCCCACCTACGATCAGTACTTC. Residues: CATRGPTYDQYF.

The chain is built from TRBV28 and TRBJ2-7; 9 bases are shared with TRBD2. Trimming removed 6 bases from V and 4 bases from J; junction bases left unmatched: 7. CDR3 length: 14 amino acids. Germline V gives CDR1 MDHEN, CDR2 SYDVKM. Written as DNA, the CDR3 is TGTGCCAGCAGAAATAGCGGGAGTCTATACGAGCAGTACTTC. It codes for CASRNSGSLYEQYF.

This clonotype was detected only a few times. The chain employs TRBV7-9 and TRBJ2-3, with TRBD2 matching 7 bases. Germline lookup yields CDR1 SEHNR and CDR2 FQNEAQ (reference sequence). The V and J ends lost 8 bases and 3 bases, in that order; junction bases with no gene match: 8. CDR3 length: 14 residues. DNA for the CDR3: TGTGCCAGCCTACGAGTGGGGGGGACAGATACGCAGTATTTT. It encodes CASLRVGGTDTQYF. Full variable domain (outside the CDR3, taken from reference TRBV7-9 and TRBJ2-3): DTGVSQNPRHKITKRGQNVTFRCDPISEHNRLYWYRQTLGQGPEFLTYFQNEAQLEKSRLLSDRFSAERPKGSFSTLEIQRTEQGDSAMYLCASLRVGGTDTQYFGPGTRLTVL.

This clonotype has more than one count but fewer than ten. The chain joins TRBV12-3 or TRBV12-4 to TRBJ2-5; D gene ambiguous. Trimming took off 3 bases at V and 1 base at J, with 12 bases between the two ends. The CDR3 loop spans 15 amino acids. As DNA, the CDR3 is TGTGCCAGCAGTTTTAAATTGCTCAGCCAAGAGACCCAGTACTTC. Translation: CASSFKLLSQETQYF.

This clonotype was counted a few times. The rearrangement joins TRBV15 to TRBJ1-2; 7 bases agree with TRBD1. In germline, CDR1 is LNHNV, CDR2 YYDKDF (reference sequence). CDR3 length equals 14 residues. Trimming removed 0 bases from V and 7 bases from J; junction bases left unmatched: 5. The CDR3 DNA follows: TGTGCCACCAGCAGAGATGAGGGGGCCTTTGGCTACACCTTC. Translated: CATSRDEGAFGYTF.

J is TRBJ2-6 and V is TRBV6-6, with a possible D match to TRBD2 (6 bases). CDR1 MNHNY and CDR2 SVGAGI come from the germline V gene (reference sequence). V was shortened by 10 bases and J by 3 bases, with 16 bases between the two germline ends. The CDR3 spans 15 residues. For the CDR3, the DNA is TGTGCCACCCGGTACGGAGGGAGTGGGGCCAACGTCCTGACTTTC. As protein: CATRYGGSGANVLTF.

This clonotype was recorded a few times. The rearrangement uses TRBV5-6 and TRBJ2-7; 8 bases map to TRBD1. From germline, CDR1 is SGHDT and CDR2 YYEEEE. The CDR3 consists of 15 residues. V dropped 4 bases and J dropped 5; count of bases not matched to a gene: 11. CDR3 bases: TGTGCCAGCAGCCACTGGCAGGGGGCGCTGAACGAGCAGTACTTC. This gives the protein CASSHWQGALNEQYF.

The chain carries TRBV6-6 and TRBJ2-1, with 12 nucleotides matching TRBD2. In germline, CDR1 is MNHNY, CDR2 SVGAGI (reference sequence). CDR3 length equals 16 residues. The trim removed 0 bases at V and 4 bases at J, leaving 1 base unmatched. This CDR3 reads CASSYSTSGRYNEQFF. The DNA of the CDR3 is TGTGCCAGCAGTTACTCGACTAGCGGGAGATACAATGAGCAGTTCTTC.